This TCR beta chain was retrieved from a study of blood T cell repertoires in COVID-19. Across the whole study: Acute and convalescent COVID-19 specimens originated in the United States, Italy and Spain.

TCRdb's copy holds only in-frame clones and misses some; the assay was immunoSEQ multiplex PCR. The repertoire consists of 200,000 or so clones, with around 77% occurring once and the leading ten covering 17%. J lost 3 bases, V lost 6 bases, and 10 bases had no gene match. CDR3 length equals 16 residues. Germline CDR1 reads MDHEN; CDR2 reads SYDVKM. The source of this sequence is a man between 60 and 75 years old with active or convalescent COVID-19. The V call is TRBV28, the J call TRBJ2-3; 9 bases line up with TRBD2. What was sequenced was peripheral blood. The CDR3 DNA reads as TGTGCCAGCAGCCCTTGGGGACTAGCAAAGACAGATACGCAGTATTTT. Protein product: CASSPWGLAKTDTQYF.